Sequencing of this T cell receptor beta chain was carried out in a study of T cells in Graves' hyperthyroidism and ophthalmopathy. Regions amplified from RNA transcripts were the TCR beta CDR3 regions. The HTBI primer set served for first-round RT-PCR of the TCR CDR3. TCRdb called the multiplex PCR reads again in MiXCR, with one record for every CDR3 protein. In the table there are fewer than 450,000 distinct CDR3 sequences, roughly a sixth of which are singletons. This clonotype showed up many times. Orbital computed tomography and thyroid ultrasound, together with serum TRAb and thyroxine and clinical symptoms, were used for diagnoses. The TCR originated in a woman aged 30 to 39 with Graves' hyperthyroidism that later progressed to Graves' ophthalmopathy. Sequenced material: blood.

The CDR3: CSASLPLDDTDTQYF. CDR3 bases: TGCAGTGCCTCCCTCCCGCTAGACGACACAGATACGCAGTATTTT. This sequence joins TRBV20-1 and TRBJ2-3; D is unresolved. This CDR3 has 15 amino acids. Trimming removed 6 bases from V and 2 bases from J, with 18 bases in between. The germline CDR1 and CDR2 sequences are DFQATT and SNEGSKA (reference sequence).